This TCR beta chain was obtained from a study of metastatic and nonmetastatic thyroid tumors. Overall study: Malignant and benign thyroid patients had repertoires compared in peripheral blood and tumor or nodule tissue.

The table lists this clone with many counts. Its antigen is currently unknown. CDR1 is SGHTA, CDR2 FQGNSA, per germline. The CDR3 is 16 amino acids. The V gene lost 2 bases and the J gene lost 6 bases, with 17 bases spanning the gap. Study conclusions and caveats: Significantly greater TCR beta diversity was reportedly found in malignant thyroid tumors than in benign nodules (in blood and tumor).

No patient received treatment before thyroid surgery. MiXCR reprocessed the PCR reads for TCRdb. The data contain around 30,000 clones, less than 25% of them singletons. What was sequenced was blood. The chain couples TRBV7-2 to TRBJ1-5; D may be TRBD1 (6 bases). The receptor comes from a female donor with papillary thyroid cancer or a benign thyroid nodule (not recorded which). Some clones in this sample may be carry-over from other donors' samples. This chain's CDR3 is CASSLLGRGQIQPQHF. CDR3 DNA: TGTGCCAGCAGCTTATTGGGCAGGGGACAAATTCAGCCCCAGCATTTT.